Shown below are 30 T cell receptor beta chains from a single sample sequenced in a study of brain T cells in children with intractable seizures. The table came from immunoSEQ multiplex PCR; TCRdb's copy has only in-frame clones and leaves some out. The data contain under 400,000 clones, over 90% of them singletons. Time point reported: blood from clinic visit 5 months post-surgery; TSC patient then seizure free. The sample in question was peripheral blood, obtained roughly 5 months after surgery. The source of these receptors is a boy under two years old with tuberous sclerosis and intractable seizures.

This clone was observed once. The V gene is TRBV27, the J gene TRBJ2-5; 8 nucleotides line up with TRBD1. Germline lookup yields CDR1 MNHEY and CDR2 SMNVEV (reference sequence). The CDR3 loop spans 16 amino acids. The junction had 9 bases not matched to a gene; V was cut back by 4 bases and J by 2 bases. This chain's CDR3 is CASSSRTGRGQETQYF. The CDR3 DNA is TGTGCCAGCAGTTCCCGGACAGGGAGAGGACAAGAGACCCAGTACTTC.

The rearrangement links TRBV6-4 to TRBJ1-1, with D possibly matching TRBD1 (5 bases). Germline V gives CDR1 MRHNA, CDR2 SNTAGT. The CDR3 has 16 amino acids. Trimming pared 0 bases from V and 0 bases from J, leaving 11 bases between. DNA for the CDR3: TGTGCCAGCAGTGACTCGAGGCGGACAATGAACACTGAAGCTTTCTTT. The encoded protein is CASSDSRRTMNTEAFF.

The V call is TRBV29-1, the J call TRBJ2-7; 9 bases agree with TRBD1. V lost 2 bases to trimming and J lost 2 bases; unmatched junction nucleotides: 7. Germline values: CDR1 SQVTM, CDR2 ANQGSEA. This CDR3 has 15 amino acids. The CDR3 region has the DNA TGCAGCGTTGAACGGGGGACAGGGACCCCCTACGAGCAGTACTTC. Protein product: CSVERGTGTPYEQYF.

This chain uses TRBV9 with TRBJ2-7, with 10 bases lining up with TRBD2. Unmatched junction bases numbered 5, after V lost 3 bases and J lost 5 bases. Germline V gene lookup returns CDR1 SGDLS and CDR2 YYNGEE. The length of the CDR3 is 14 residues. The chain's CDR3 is CASSESGGADEQYF. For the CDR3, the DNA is TGTGCCAGCAGCGAAAGCGGGGGGGCCGACGAGCAGTACTTC.

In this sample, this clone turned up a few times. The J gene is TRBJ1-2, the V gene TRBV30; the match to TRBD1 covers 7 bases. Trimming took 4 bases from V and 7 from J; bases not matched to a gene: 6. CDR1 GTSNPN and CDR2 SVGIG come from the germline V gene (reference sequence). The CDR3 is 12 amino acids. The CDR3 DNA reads TGTGCCTGGACCCCGACAGGGTCTGGCTACACCTTC. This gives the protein CAWTPTGSGYTF.

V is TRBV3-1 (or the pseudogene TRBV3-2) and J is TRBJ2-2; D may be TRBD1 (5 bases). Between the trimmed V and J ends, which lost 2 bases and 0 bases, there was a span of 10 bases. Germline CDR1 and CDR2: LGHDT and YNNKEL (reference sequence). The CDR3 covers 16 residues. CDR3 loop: CASSQPTVSNTGELFF. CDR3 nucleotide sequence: TGTGCCAGCAGCCAACCGACAGTTTCGAACACCGGGGAGCTGTTTTTT.

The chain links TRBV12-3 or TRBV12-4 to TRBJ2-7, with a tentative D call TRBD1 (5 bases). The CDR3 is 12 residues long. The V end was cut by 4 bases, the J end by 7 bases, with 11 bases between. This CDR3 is CASSSSGFEQYF. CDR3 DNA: TGTGCCAGCAGTTCCTCAGGGTTTGAGCAGTACTTC.

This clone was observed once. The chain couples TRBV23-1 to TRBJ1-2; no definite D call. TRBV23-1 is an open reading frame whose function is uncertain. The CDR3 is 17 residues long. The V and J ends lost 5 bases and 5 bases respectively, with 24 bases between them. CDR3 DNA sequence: TGCGCCAGCAGTGGACCGGACCCAACGAGGAGTACATATGGCTACACCTTC. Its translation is CASSGPDPTRSTYGYTF.

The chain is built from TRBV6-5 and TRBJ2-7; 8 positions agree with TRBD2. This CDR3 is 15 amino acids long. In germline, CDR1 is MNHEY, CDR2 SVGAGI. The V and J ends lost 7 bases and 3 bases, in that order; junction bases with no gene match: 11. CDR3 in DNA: TGTGCCAGCACCGACATAGCGGGGCGAGACTACGAGCAGTACTTC. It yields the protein CASTDIAGRDYEQYF.

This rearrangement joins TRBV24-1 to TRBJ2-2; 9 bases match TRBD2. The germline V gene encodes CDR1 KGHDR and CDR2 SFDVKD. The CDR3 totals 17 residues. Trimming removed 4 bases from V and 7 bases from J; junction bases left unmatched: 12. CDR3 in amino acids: CATSDSPGLALGGELFF. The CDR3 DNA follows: TGTGCCACCAGTGACAGTCCGGGACTAGCCTTAGGCGGGGAGCTGTTTTTT.

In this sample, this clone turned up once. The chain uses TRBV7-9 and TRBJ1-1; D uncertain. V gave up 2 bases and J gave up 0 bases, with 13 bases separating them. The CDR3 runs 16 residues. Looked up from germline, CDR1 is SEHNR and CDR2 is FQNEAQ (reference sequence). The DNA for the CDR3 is TGTGCCAGCAGCTTATTTAGGTCCGAAATGAACACTGAAGCTTTCTTT. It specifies CASSLFRSEMNTEAFF.

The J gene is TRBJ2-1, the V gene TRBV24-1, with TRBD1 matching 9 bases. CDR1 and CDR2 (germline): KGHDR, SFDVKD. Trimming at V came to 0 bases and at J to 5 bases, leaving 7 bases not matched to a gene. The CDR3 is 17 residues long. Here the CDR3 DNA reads TGTGCCACCAGTGATTTGCGACAGGGGGATTTGGACAATGAGCAGTTCTTC. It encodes CATSDLRQGDLDNEQFF.

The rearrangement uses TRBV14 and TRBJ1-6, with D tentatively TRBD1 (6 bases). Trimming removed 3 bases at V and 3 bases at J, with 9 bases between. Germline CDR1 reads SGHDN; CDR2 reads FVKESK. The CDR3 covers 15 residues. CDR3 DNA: TGTGCCAGCAGCCAGGGCAGGGGCTATAATTCACCCCTCCACTTT. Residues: CASSQGRGYNSPLHF.

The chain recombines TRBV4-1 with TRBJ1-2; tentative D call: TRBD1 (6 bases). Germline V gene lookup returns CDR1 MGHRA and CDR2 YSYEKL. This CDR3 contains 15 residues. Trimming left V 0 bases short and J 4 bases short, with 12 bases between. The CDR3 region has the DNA TGCGCCAGCAGCCAAGAGGGCAGGGGTGGCTATGGCTACACCTTC. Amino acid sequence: CASSQEGRGGYGYTF.

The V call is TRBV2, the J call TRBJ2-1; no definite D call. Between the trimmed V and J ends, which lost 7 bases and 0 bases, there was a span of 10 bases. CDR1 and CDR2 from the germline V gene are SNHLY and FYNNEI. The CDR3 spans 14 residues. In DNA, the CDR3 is TGTGCCAGCAAGGAGCCTATCTCCTACAATGAGCAGTTCTTC. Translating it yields CASKEPISYNEQFF.

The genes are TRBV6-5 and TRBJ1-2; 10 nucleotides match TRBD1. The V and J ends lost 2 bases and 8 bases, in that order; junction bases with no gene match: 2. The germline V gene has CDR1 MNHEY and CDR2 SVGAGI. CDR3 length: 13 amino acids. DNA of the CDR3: TGTGCCAGCAGTTACGGACAGGGGGACGGCTACACCTTC. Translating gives CASSYGQGDGYTF.

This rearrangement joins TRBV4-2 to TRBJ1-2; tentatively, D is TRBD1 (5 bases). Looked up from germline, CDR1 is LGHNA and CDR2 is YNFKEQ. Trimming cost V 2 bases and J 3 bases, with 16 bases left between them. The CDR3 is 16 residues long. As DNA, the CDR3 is TGTGCCAGCAGCCAAAACTTTGGGACCGTCGACTATGGCTACACCTTC. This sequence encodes CASSQNFGTVDYGYTF.

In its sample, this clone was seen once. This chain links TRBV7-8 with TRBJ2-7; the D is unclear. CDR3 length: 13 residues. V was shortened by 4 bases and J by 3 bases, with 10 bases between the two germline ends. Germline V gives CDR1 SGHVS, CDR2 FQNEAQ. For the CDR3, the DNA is TGTGCCAGCAGCTCAGATAGAGGCTACGAGCAGTACTTC. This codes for CASSSDRGYEQYF.

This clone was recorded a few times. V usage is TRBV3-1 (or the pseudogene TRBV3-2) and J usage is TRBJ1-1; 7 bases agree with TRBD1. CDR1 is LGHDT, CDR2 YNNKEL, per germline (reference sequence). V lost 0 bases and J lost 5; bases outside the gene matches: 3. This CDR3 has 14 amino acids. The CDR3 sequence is CASSQEQGRTEAFF. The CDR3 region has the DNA TGTGCCAGCAGCCAAGAACAGGGGAGGACTGAAGCTTTCTTT.

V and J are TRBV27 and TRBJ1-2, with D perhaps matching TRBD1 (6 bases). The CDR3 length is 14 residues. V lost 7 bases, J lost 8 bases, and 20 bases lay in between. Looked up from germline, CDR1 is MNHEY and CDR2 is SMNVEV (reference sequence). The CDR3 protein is CASKGGLGLYGYTF. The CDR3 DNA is TGTGCCAGCAAGGGGGGGTTGGGGTTGTACGGCTACACCTTC.

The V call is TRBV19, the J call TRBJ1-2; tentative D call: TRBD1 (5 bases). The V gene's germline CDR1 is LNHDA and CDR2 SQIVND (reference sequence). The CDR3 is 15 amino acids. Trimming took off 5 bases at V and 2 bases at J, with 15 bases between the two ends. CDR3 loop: CASSLGGGGNYGYTF. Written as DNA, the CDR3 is TGTGCCAGTAGTCTCGGGGGGGGAGGGAACTATGGCTACACCTTC.

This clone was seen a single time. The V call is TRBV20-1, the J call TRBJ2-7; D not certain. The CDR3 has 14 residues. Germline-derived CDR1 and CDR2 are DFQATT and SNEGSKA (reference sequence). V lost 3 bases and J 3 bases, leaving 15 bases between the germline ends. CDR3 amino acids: CSASGRHRFYEQYF. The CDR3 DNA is TGCAGTGCTAGTGGGCGACACCGTTTCTACGAGCAGTACTTC.

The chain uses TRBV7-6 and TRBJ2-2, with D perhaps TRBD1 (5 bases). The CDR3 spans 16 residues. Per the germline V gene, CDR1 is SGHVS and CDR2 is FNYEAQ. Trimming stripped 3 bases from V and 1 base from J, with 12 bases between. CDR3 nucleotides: TGTGCCAGCAGCTTTGTTACAGGAGAGAACACCGGGGAGCTGTTTTTT. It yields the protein CASSFVTGENTGELFF.

Here the CDR3 reads CASSTITEAFF. The CDR3 coding sequence is TGTGCCAGTAGTACAATCACTGAAGCTTTCTTT. The chain carries TRBV19 and TRBJ1-1; D not certain. CDR3 size: 11 residues. CDR1 and CDR2 (germline): LNHDA, SQIVND (reference sequence). Trimming removed 4 bases at V and 4 bases at J, with 4 bases between.

The CDR3 spells CATARGGSTGELFF. CDR3 DNA: TGTGCTACCGCAAGGGGGGGCAGCACCGGGGAGCTGTTTTTT. The chain employs TRBV25-1 and TRBJ2-2; maybe TRBD2 (7 bases). The germline V gene encodes CDR1 MGHDK and CDR2 SYGVNS. The CDR3 is 14 amino acids.

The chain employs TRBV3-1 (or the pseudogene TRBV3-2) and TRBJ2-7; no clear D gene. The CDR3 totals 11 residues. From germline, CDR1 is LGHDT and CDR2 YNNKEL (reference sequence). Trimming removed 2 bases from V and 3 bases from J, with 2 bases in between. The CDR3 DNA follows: TGTGCCAGCAGCCAACTCTACGAGCAGTACTTC. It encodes CASSQLYEQYF.

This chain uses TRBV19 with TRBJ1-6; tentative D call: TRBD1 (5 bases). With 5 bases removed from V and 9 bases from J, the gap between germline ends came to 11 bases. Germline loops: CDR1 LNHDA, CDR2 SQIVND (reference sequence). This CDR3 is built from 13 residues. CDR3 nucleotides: TGTGCCAGTAGTGGGACCTCGGGTTCACCCCTCCACTTT. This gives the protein CASSGTSGSPLHF.

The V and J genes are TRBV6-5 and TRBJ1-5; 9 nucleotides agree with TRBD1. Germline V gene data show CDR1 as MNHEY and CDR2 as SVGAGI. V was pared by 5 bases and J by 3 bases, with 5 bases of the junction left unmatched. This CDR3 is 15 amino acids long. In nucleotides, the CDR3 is TGTGCCAGCAGTCCAGGGACAGGGCCCAATCAGCCCCAGCATTTT. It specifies CASSPGTGPNQPQHF.

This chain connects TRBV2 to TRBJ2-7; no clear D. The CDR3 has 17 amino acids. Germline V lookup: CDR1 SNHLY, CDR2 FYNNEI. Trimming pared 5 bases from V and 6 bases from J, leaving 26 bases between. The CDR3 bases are TGTGCCAGCAGTAGTTCCGGGTTAGCTGGGATGTTTGTCGAGCAGTACTTC. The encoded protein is CASSSSGLAGMFVEQYF. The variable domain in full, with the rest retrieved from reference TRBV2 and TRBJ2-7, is EPEVTQTPSHQVTQMGQEVILRCVPISNHLYFYWYRQILGQKVEFLVSFYNNEISEKSEIFDDQFSVERPDGSNFTLKIRSTKLEDSAMYFCASSSSGLAGMFVEQYFGPGTRLTVT.

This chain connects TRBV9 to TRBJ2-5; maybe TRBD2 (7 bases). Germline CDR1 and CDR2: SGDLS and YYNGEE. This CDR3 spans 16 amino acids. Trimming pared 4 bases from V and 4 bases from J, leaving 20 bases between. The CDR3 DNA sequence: TGTGCCAGCAGCCCCCGGGGAGGGGGGACAACAGAGACCCAGTACTTC. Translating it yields CASSPRGGGTTETQYF.